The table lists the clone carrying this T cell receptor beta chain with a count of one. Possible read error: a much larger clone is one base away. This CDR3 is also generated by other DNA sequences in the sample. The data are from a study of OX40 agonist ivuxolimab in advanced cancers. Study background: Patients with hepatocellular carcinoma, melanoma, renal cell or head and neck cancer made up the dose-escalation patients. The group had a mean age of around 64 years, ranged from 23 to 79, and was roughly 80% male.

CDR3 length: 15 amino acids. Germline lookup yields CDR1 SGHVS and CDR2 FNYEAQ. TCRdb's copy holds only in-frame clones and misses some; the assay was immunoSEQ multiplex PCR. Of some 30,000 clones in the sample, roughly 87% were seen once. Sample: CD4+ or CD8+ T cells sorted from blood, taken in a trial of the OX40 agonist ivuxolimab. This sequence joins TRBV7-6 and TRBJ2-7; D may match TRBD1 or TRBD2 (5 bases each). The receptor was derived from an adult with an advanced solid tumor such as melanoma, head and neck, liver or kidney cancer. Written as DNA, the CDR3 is TGTGCCAGCAGCTTAAGGGACGGAGCCGGCTACGAGCAGTACTTT. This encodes CASSLRDGAGYEQYF.